These 11 T cell receptor beta chains came from one sample sequenced in a study of T-cell memory formation after mild COVID-19. TCRdb processed the 5' RACE reads anew with MiXCR; each CDR3 protein has one entry. The sample consists of about 390,000 distinct CDR3 sequences, 16% of them appearing once. Sequencing input: PBMCs or a T cell subset sorted from them (not recorded which). The origin of the receptors is a man aged 18 to 30 who had mild COVID-19 (a few samples of this study predate the infection). Cell type and time point are not known.

This chain connects TRBV11-2 to TRBJ1-6; D not certain. Trimming took off 5 bases at V and 0 bases at J, with 5 bases between the two ends. The CDR3 is made up of 14 amino acids. CDR1 and CDR2 (germline): SGHAT, FQNNGV. CDR3 residues: CASSPISYNSPLHF. CDR3 nucleotide sequence: TGTGCCAGCAGCCCAATCTCCTATAATTCACCCCTCCACTTT.

This clonotype was observed a handful of times. This chain uses TRBV12-3 or TRBV12-4 with TRBJ1-2; the D gene is possibly TRBD1 (6 bases). The V and J ends lost 8 bases and 2 bases respectively, with 9 bases between them. The CDR3 is made up of 12 amino acids. The CDR3 DNA is TGTGCCAGCGCAACAGGGAACTATGGCTACACCTTC. Protein sequence: CASATGNYGYTF.

This clonotype came up a few times. The chain recombines TRBV27 with TRBJ1-4, with D tentatively TRBD1 (6 bases). V lost 7 bases and J 8 bases, leaving 14 bases between the germline ends. CDR3 length: 13 amino acids. CDR1 is MNHEY and CDR2 is SMNVEV in the germline V gene (reference sequence). This CDR3 is CASKFAGAEKLFF. In nucleotides, the CDR3 is TGTGCCAGCAAGTTCGCGGGGGCCGAAAAACTGTTTTTT. The variable domain in full, with the rest retrieved from reference TRBV27 and TRBJ1-4, is EAQVTQNPRYLITVTGKKLTVTCSQNMNHEYMSWYRQDPGLGLRQIYYSMNVEVTDKGDVPEGYKVSRKEKRNFPLILESPSPNQTSLYFCASKFAGAEKLFFGSGTQLSVL.

In this sample, this clonotype turned up many times. This chain uses TRBV5-6 with TRBJ1-2; D may be TRBD1 (6 bases). CDR3 size: 13 residues. V lost 5 bases and J lost 4, with 12 bases in between. CDR1 and CDR2 (germline): SGHDT, YYEEEE. The CDR3 coding sequence is TGTGCCAGCAGATTTACAGGGAGCTATGGCTACACCTTC. It specifies CASRFTGSYGYTF.

The table lists this clonotype with a few counts. This sequence joins TRBV5-1 and TRBJ1-3, with 8 bases lining up with TRBD1. The germline gives CDR1 SGHRS, CDR2 YFSETQ. J lost 0 bases, V lost 3 bases, and 5 bases had no gene match. The CDR3 sequence is 16 residues long. The CDR3 reads CASSYRTGSSGNTIYF. In DNA, the CDR3 is TGCGCCAGCAGCTACCGGACAGGGAGCTCTGGAAACACCATATATTTT.

In its sample, this clonotype was seen a few times. The junction and the germline gene differ at one end; a read error may be behind it. The chain is built from TRBV7-9 and TRBJ2-1, with 9 bases that match TRBD1. Germline V lookup: CDR1 SEHNR, CDR2 FQNEAQ (reference sequence). This CDR3 is 12 amino acids long. The CDR3 bases are TGCGTTCCTGGACAGGGGTACAATGAGCAGTTCTTC. Amino acid sequence: CVPGQGYNEQFF.

The CDR3 DNA reads as TGTGCCAGCAGTTTAAGTGGGGGGGGTCGGAACACCATATATTTT. Translated, it gives CASSLSGGGRNTIYF. The rearrangement uses TRBV28 and TRBJ1-3; tentatively, D is TRBD1 (5 bases). The CDR3 is made up of 15 amino acids. V was shortened by 2 bases and J by 7 bases, with 15 bases between the two germline ends. Germline V CDR1 and CDR2: MDHEN, SYDVKM.

The chain employs TRBV23-1 and TRBJ1-5; 10 bases match TRBD1. TRBV23-1 qualifies as an ORF whose function is uncertain. J gave up 1 base and V 4 bases, and 4 bases lay outside the gene matches. The CDR3 has 16 amino acids. The CDR3 region is CASSPRTGGSNQPQHF. CDR3 in DNA: TGCGCCAGCAGTCCACGGACAGGGGGAAGCAATCAGCCCCAGCATTTT.

This clonotype turned up a few times. The rearrangement joins TRBV11-1 to TRBJ2-7; D gene unclear. Germline values: CDR1 SGHAT, CDR2 FQDESV (reference sequence). The CDR3 consists of 13 residues. V dropped 3 bases and J dropped 2 bases, with 8 bases sitting between them. The CDR3 sequence: CASSLARAYEQYF. The CDR3 DNA sequence: TGTGCCAGCAGCTTGGCCCGAGCCTACGAGCAGTACTTC.

This clonotype has ten or more counts. Here the CDR3 reads CASSLVAREYGNTIYF. In DNA, the CDR3 is TGTGCCAGCAGCTTAGTGGCCAGGGAATATGGAAACACCATATATTTT. The rearrangement joins TRBV7-2 to TRBJ1-3; D might be TRBD1 (5 bases). Germline V gene lookup returns CDR1 SGHTA and CDR2 FQGNSA. The length of the CDR3 is 16 residues. V was shortened by 1 base and J by 3 bases, with 13 bases between the two germline ends.

The chain carries TRBV20-1 and TRBJ1-4; possible D gene TRBD1, 5 bases. V lost 3 bases, J lost 5 bases, and 7 bases lay in between. The germline gives CDR1 DFQATT, CDR2 SNEGSKA (reference sequence). CDR3 size: 12 residues. The CDR3 coding sequence is TGCAGTGCTAGGCGGGGGAATGAAAAACTGTTTTTT. It yields the protein CSARRGNEKLFF.